The clone carrying this T cell receptor beta chain has only a few counts. Its antigen is as yet unknown. Sequencing targeted expressed TCRB transcripts, as all isolated RNA had been reverse transcribed. TCRdb keeps only in-frame clones here, not all; method: immunoSEQ multiplex PCR. This sample has about 300,000 clones, with approximately 15% found just once. The data were obtained in a study of beta chain features in type 1 diabetes. Whole-study results and caveats: TCRB CDR3 length was moderately but significantly reduced in all four CD4+ subsets of Type 1 diabetes patients.

Looked up from germline, CDR1 is LGHNA and CDR2 is YSLEER. With V trimmed by 2 bases and J by 3 bases, 3 bases remained unmatched. The CDR3 totals 16 residues. The sample consisted of naive CD4+ T cells from blood. The TCR was taken from a woman under 30 with type 1 diabetes. The chain joins TRBV4-3 to TRBJ2-1; 11 positions match TRBD2. This CDR3 reads CASSQLAGGGYNEQFF. CDR3 nucleotide sequence: TGCGCCAGCAGCCAACTAGCGGGAGGAGGCTACAATGAGCAGTTCTTC.